This T cell receptor beta chain came from a study of shared clonotypes between healthy human individuals. The study's findings and limits: Memory subsets generally showed smaller estimated richness than naive subsets did. Shared across a few donors were roughly 4.8% of the naive CD4 clonotypes.

Details on this clone: Its antigen is unknown.

Germline CDR1 is KGHSH and CDR2 is LQKENI. V shed 6 bases and J shed 4 bases, with 15 bases lying between them. The length of the CDR3 is 14 residues. The assay was carried out at the deep level. Assay used: immunoSEQ multiplex PCR; TCRdb lists only in-frame clones, some missing. Of about 600,000 clones listed, about 96% are singletons. The sequence was collected from a woman between 25 and 40 years old in good health. Material for sequencing was naive CD4+ T cells sorted from blood. Sample subset: CD45RA+ positively selected. The chain employs TRBV18 and TRBJ2-5, with D perhaps matching TRBD2 (5 bases). CDR3 amino acids: CASSSPPSRETQYF. The DNA of the CDR3 is TGTGCCAGCTCGTCCCCCCCTAGCAGAGAGACCCAGTACTTC.